This T cell receptor (beta chain) originates from a study of blood T cell repertoires in COVID-19. On the study more broadly: Both acute and convalescent COVID-19 samples were obtained from the United States, Italy and Spain.

Per the original methods: Researchers report that nucleated cell counts were estimated from reference gene primer amplification. TCRdb's table, derived via immunoSEQ multiplex PCR, lists solely in-frame clones and lacks some. V, J and clone size derive from that table, while D and trimming were established from the DNA sequence. The sample contains 200,000 to 250,000 clones, about four fifths of which appear only once. Assignment of participants to cohorts was predicated upon participant-reported clinical history. Two negative PCRs, clearance, or symptom resolution had been documented for recovered Cohort 3 donors. Specimen: PBMCs or T cells enriched from blood (not recorded which). The clonotype originates from a middle-aged woman who had recovered from COVID-19.

This CDR3 is CAWTHPGGETNEKLFF. The CDR3 region has the DNA TGTGCCTGGACCCACCCAGGGGGCGAAACTAATGAAAAACTGTTTTTT. This chain links TRBV30 with TRBJ1-4, with TRBD1 matching 8 bases. From germline, CDR1 is GTSNPN and CDR2 SVGIG (reference sequence). The J segment lost 1 base and the V segment lost 4 bases, leaving 8 bases of the junction unmatched. The CDR3 totals 16 residues.